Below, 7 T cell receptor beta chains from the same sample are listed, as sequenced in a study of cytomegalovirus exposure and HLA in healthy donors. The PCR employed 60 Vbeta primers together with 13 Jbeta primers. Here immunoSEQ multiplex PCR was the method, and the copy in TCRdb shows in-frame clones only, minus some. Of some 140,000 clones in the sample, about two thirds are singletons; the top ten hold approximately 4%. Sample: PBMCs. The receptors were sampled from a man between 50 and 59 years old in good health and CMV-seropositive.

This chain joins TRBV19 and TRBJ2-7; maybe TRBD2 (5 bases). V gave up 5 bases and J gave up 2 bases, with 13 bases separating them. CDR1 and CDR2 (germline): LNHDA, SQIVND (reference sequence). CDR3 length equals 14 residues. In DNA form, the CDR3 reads TGTGCCAGTAGTCCCGGACTGAATGCCTACGAGCAGTACTTC. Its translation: CASSPGLNAYEQYF.

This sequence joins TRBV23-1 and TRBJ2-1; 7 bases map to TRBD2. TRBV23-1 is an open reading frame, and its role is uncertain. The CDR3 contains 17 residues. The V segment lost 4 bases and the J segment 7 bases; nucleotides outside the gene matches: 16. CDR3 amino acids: CASSLPGGVPDRNEQFF. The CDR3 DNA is TGCGCCAGCAGTCTCCCTGGGGGGGTCCCCGATCGGAATGAGCAGTTCTTC.

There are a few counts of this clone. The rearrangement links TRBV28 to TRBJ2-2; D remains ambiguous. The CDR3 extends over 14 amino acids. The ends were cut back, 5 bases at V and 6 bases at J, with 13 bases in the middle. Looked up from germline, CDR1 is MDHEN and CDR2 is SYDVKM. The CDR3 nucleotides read TGTGCCAGCAGTGTGCCTCAGGCTCCCGGGGAGCTGTTTTTT. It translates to CASSVPQAPGELFF.

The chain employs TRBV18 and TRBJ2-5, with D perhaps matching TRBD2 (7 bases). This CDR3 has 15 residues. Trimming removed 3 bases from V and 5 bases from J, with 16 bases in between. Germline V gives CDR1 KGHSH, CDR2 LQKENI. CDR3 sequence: CASSPLRGGGETQYF. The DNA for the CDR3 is TGTGCCAGCTCACCGCTTCGAGGGGGGGGCGAGACCCAGTACTTC.

The CDR3 loop is CASSRDREQPQHF. DNA of the CDR3: TGTGCCAGCTCTCGAGACAGGGAGCAGCCCCAGCATTTT. The chain has TRBV18 and TRBJ1-5; 7 bases are shared with TRBD1. CDR1 and CDR2 from the germline V gene are KGHSH and LQKENI. The CDR3 extends over 13 amino acids. The V gene end was trimmed by 6 bases and the J gene end by 7 bases; junction bases not matched to a gene: 6.

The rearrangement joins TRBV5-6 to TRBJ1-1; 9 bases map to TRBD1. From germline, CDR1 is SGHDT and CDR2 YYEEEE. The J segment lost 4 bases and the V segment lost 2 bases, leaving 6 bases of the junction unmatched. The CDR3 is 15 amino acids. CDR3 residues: CASSFGTGMATEAFF. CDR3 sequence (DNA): TGTGCCAGCAGCTTCGGGACAGGGATGGCCACTGAAGCTTTCTTT.

This chain's CDR3 is CAVSGGGGGTEAFF. CDR3 coding DNA: TGTGCCGTTAGTGGGGGGGGAGGGGGAACTGAAGCTTTCTTT. The chain is built from TRBV7-9 and TRBJ1-1; D might be TRBD1 (6 bases). The V and J ends lost 11 bases and 5 bases respectively, with 21 bases between them. The CDR3 spans 14 residues. Germline loops: CDR1 SEHNR, CDR2 FQNEAQ (reference sequence).